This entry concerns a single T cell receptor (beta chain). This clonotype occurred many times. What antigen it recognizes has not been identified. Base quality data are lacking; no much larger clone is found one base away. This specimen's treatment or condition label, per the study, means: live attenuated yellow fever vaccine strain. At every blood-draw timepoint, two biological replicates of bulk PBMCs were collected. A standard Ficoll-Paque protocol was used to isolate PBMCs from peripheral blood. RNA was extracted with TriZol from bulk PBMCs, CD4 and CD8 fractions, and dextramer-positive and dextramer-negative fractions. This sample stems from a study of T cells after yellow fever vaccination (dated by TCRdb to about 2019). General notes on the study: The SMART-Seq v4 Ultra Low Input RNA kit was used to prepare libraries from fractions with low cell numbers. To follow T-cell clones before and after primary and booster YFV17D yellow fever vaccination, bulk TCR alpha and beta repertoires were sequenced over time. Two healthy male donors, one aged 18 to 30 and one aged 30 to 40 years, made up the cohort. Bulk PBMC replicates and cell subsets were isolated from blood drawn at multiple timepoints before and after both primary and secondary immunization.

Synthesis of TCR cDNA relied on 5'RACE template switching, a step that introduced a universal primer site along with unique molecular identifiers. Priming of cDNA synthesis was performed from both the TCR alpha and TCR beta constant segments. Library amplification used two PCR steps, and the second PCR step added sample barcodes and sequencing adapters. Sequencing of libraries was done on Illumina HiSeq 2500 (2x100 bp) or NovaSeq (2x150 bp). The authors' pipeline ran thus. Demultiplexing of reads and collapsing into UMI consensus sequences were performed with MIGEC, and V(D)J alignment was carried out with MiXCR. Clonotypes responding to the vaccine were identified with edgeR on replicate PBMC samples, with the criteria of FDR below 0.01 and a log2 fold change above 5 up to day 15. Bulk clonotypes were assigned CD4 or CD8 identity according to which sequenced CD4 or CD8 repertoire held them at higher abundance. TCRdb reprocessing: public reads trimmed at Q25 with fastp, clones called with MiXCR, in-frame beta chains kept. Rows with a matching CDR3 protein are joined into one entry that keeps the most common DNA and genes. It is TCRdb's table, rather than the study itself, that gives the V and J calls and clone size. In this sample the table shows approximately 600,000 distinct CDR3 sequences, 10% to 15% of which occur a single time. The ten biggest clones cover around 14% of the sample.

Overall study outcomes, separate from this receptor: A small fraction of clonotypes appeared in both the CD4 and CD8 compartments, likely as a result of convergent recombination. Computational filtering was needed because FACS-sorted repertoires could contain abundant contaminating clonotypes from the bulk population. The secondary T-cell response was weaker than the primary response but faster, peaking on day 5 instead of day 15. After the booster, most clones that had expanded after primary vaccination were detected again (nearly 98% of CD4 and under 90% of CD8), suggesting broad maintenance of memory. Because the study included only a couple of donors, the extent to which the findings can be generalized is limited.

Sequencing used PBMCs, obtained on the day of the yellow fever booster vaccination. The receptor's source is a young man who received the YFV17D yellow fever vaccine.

The bases are TGTGCCAGCAGTTTCTCTGGGGCGTGGACAAATGAGCAGTTCTTC. It encodes CASSFSGAWTNEQFF. Here the chain combines TRBV12-3 or TRBV12-4 and TRBJ2-1, with a tentative D gene TRBD1 over 5 matching bases. V is reduced by 3 bases and J by 7 bases, leaving a spacing of 16 bases between them. Reading from cysteine to phenylalanine, the CDR3 counts 15 amino acids. Of all the DNA, just the CDR3 is kept, 45 bases in frame from base 1.